This T cell receptor beta chain was identified in a study of CD8 T cells in Susac syndrome. The RNA input was about 0.5 to 1 ug, and it was reverse transcribed with random hexamers. TCRdb passed the immunoSEQ multiplex PCR reads through MiXCR, listing each CDR3 protein once. This sample has about 150,000 distinct CDR3 sequences, with roughly 92% found just once. Germline V gives CDR1 SNHLY, CDR2 FYNNEI. The J segment lost 1 base and the V segment lost 6 bases, leaving 4 bases of the junction unmatched. There are 15 residues in the CDR3. Sequencing input: CD4+ T cells from PBMCs. This clonotype was obtained from a human donor with multiple sclerosis. V gene TRBV2 combines with J gene TRBJ2-5; 11 bases agree with TRBD1. In DNA, the CDR3 is TGTGCCAGCAGCGTGGGACAGGGGGGCCAAGAGACCCAGTACTTC. Encoded protein: CASSVGQGGQETQYF.